The TCR beta chain under discussion was sequenced for a study of blood T cells in healthy people across ages. CDR1 is SQVTM and CDR2 is ANQGSEA in the germline V gene. CDR3 size: 10 residues. With 4 bases removed from V and 9 bases from J, the gap between germline ends came to 7 bases. Combining a sample-barcoded 5' primer with a J-beta primer mix, a second PCR ran for about 7 to 11 cycles. MiXCR, applied by TCRdb to the 5' RACE reads, yields one record per CDR3 protein. The sample lists approximately 1.5 million distinct CDR3 sequences; under 55% were seen once. The receptor was derived from a woman between 18 and 29 years old in good health. Material: blood. The chain has TRBV29-1 and TRBJ2-1; D ambiguous. CDR3 amino acids: CSVAQIEQFF. CDR3 DNA sequence: TGCAGCGTTGCACAAATTGAGCAGTTCTTC.